The sample holds many counts of the clone carrying this T cell receptor beta chain. Antigen specificity is unknown. This specimen comes from a study of human T cells and chemical hapten exposure. One entry per CDR3 protein results from TCRdb running MiXCR on the RACE reads. This sample has approximately 92,000 distinct CDR3 sequences, with over 10% found just once. Study-level points and caveats: More PT1 expanded TCRs went with higher patch test scores.

The time point: patch test 2, 6 weeks after DPC sensitization. Sample treatment: therapeutic diphenylcyclopropenone sensitization with weekly scalp DPC. Every donor had alopecia and was 18 to 70 years old; all were suitable for DPC. Germline V gives CDR1 SGHTA, CDR2 FQGNSA. With 4 bases removed from V and 5 bases from J, the gap between germline ends came to 17 bases. The CDR3 contains 16 residues. The source of this sequence is a woman aged 40-49 years with alopecia areata. Some clones in this sample may be carry-over from other donors' samples. The sequenced sample was whole blood, obtained in connection with sensitization to the hapten diphenylcyclopropenone (DPC). This chain connects TRBV7-2 to TRBJ2-2; D ambiguous. CDR3 region: CASSSRPKMGTGELFF. In DNA form, the CDR3 reads TGTGCCAGCAGCTCCCGACCAAAAATGGGGACCGGGGAGCTGTTTTTT.